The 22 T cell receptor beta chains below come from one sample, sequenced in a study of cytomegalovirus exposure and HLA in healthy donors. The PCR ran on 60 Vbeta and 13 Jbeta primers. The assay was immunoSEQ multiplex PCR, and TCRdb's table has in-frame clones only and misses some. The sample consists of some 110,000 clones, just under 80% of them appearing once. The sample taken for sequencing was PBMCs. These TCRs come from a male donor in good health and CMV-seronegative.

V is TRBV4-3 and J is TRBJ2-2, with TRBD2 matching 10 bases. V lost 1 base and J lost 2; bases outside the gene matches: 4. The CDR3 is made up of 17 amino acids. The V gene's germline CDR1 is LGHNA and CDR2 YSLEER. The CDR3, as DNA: TGCGCCAGCAGCCAAGTACTAGCGGGGACTAACACCGGGGAGCTGTTTTTT. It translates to CASSQVLAGTNTGELFF.

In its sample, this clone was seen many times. This chain's CDR3 is CASSEGTDINPQHF. The CDR3 DNA follows: TGTGCCAGCAGTGAAGGGACAGACATCAACCCCCAGCATTTT. The J gene is TRBJ1-5, the V gene TRBV6-1; tentative D call: TRBD1 (6 bases). V lost 1 base to trimming and J lost 10 bases, with 14 bases between them. The CDR3 runs to 14 residues. Germline lookup yields CDR1 MNHNS and CDR2 SASEGT.

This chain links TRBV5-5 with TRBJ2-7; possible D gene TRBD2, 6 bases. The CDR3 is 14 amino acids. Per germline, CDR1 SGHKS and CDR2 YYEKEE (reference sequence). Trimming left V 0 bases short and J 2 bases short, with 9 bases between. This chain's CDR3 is CASSLEAGPYEQYF. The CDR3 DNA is TGTGCCAGCAGCTTGGAAGCGGGCCCCTACGAGCAGTACTTC.

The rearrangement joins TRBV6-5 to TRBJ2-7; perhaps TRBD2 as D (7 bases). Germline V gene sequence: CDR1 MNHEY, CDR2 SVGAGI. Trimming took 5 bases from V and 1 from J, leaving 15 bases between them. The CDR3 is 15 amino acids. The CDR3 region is CASSPQGGGSYEQYF. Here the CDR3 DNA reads TGTGCCAGCAGTCCACAGGGAGGGGGTTCCTACGAGCAGTACTTC.

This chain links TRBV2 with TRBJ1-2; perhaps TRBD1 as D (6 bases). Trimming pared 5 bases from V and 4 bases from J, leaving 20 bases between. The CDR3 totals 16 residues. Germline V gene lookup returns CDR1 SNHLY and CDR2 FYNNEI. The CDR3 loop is CASSPGDALGAYGYTF. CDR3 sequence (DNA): TGTGCCAGCAGTCCAGGGGACGCTTTGGGCGCCTATGGCTACACCTTC.

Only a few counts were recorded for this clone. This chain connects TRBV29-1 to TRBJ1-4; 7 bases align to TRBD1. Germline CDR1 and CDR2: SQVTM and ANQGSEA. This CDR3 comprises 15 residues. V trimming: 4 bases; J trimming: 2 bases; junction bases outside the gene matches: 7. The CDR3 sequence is CSVALTGFTNEKLFF. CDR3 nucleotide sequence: TGCAGCGTTGCATTGACAGGGTTTACTAATGAAAAACTGTTTTTT.

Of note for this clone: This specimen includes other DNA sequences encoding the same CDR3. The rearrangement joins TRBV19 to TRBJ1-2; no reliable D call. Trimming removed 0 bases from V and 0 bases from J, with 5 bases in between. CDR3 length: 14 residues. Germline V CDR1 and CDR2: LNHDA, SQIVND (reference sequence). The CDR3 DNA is TGTGCCAGTAGTATAGACCGGGCTAACTATGGCTACACCTTC. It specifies CASSIDRANYGYTF.

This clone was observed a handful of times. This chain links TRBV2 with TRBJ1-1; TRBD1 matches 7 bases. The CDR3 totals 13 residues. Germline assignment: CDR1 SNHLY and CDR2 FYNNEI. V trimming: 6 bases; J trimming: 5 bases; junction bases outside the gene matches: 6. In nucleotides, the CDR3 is TGTGCCAGCAGCCAACAGGGGAATACTGAAGCTTTCTTT. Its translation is CASSQQGNTEAFF.

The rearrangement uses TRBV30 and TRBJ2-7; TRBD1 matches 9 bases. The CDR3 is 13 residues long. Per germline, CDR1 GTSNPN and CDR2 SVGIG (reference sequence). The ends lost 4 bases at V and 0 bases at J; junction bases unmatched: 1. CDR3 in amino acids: CAWMGQGSYEQYF. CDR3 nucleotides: TGTGCCTGGATGGGACAGGGCTCCTACGAGCAGTACTTC.

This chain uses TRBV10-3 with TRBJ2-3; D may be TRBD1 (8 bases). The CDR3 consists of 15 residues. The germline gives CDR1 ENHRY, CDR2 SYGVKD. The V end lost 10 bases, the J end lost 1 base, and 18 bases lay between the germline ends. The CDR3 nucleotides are TGTGCCAGCAAAGACAGGGGAGGGCGCACAGATACGCAGTATTTT. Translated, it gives CASKDRGGRTDTQYF.

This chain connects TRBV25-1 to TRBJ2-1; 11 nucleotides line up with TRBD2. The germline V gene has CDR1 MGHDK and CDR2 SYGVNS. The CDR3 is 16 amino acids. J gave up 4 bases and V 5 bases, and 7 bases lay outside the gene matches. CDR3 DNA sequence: TGTGCCAGCAGTCACGGACTAGCGGGCCCATACAATGAGCAGTTCTTC. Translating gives CASSHGLAGPYNEQFF. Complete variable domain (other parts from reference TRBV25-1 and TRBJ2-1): EADIYQTPRYLVIGTGKKITLECSQTMGHDKMYWYQQDPGMELHLIHYSYGVNSTEKGDLSSESTVSRIRTEHFPLTLESARPSHTSQYLCASSHGLAGPYNEQFFGPGTRLTVL.

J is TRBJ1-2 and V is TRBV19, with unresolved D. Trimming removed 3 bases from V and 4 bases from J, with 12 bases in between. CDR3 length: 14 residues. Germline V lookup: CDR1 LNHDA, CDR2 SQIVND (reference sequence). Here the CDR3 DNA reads TGTGCCAGTAGTATGTTTACTTCCCTCTATGGCTACACCTTC. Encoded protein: CASSMFTSLYGYTF. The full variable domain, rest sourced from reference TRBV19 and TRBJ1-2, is DGGITQSPKYLFRKEGQNVTLSCEQNLNHDAMYWYRQDPGQGLRLIYYSQIVNDFQKGDIAEGYSVSREKKESFPLTVTSAQKNPTAFYLCASSMFTSLYGYTFGSGTRLTVV.

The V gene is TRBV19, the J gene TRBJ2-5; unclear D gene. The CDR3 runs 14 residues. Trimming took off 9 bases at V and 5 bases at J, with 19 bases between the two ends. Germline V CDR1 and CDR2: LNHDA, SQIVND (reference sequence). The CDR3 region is CASNQAINGETQYF. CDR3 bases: TGTGCCAGCAATCAGGCCATAAATGGGGAGACCCAGTACTTC. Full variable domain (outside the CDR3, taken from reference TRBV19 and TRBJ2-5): DGGITQSPKYLFRKEGQNVTLSCEQNLNHDAMYWYRQDPGQGLRLIYYSQIVNDFQKGDIAEGYSVSREKKESFPLTVTSAQKNPTAFYLCASNQAINGETQYFGPGTRLLVL.

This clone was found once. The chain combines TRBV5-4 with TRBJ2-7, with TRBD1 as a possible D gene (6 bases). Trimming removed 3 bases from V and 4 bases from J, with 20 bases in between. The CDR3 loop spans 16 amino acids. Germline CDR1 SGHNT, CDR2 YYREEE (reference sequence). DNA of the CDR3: TGTGCCAGCAGCTCCTTCACAGGGCAGGGCTTATACGAGCAGTACTTC. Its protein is CASSSFTGQGLYEQYF.

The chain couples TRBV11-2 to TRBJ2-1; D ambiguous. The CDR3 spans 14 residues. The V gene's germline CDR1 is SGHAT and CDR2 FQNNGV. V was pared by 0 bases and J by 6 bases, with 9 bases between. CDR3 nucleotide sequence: TGTGCCAGCAGCTTAGACCGCTCGGGCAATGAGCAGTTCTTC. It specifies CASSLDRSGNEQFF.

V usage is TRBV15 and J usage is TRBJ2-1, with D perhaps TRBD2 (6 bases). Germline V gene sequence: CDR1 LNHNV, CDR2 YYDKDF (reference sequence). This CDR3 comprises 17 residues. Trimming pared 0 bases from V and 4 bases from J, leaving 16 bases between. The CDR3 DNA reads TGTGCCACCAGCAGAGAGGTTCCGGGAGTAATTTACAATGAGCAGTTCTTC. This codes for CATSREVPGVIYNEQFF.

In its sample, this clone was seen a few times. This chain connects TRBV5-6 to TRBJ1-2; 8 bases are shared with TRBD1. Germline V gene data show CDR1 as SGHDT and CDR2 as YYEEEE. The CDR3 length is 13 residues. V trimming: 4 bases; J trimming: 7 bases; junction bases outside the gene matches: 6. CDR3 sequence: CASSLDREGGYTF. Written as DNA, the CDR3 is TGTGCCAGCAGCCTGGACAGGGAAGGTGGCTACACCTTC.

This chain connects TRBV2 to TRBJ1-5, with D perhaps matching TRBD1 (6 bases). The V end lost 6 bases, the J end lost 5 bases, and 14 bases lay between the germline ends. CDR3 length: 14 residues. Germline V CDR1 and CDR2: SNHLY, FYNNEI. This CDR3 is CASSPTGADQPQHF. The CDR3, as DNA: TGTGCCAGCAGCCCGACAGGTGCGGATCAGCCCCAGCATTTT.

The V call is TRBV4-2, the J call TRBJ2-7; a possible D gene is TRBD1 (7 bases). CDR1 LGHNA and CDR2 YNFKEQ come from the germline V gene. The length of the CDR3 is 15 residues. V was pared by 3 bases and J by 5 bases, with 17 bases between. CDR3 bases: TGTGCCAGCAGCCACACGACAGGGTGGGAGGACGAGCAGTACTTC. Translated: CASSHTTGWEDEQYF.

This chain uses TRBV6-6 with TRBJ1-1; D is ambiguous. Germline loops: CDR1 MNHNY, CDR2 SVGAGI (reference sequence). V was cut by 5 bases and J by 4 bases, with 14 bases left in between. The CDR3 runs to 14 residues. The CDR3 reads CASSGPGYGTEAFF. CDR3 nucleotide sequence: TGTGCCAGCAGTGGGCCGGGATACGGCACTGAAGCTTTCTTT.

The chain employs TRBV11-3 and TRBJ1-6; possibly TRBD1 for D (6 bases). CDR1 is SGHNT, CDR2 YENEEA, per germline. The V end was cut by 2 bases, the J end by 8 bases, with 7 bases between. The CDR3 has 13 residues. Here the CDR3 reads CASSLRTDSPLHF. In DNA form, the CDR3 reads TGTGCCAGCAGCTTAAGGACAGATTCACCCCTCCACTTT.

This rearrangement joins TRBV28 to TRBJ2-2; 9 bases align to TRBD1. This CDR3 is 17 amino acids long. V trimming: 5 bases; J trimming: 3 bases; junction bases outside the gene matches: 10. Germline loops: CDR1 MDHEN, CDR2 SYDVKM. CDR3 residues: CASSAPTGGGHTGELFF. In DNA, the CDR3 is TGTGCCAGCAGTGCTCCTACAGGGGGCGGTCACACCGGGGAGCTGTTTTTT.